Shown below are 28 T cell receptor beta chains from a single sample sequenced in a study of cytomegalovirus exposure and HLA in healthy donors. It was with 60 Vbeta and 13 Jbeta primers that the PCR ran. Produced via immunoSEQ multiplex PCR; TCRdb's table is partial and in-frame only. The data contain 75,000 to 100,000 clones, around 74% of them singletons. Sequenced input: PBMCs. These receptor sequences come from a female donor in good health and CMV-seropositive.

CDR3 DNA sequence: TGTGCCTGGAAGAACCCGGACAGGGGCACTGAAGCTTTCTTT. Translating gives CAWKNPDRGTEAFF. V is TRBV30 and J is TRBJ1-1, with TRBD1 matching over 9 bases. The CDR3 spans 14 residues. V lost 4 bases to trimming and J lost 4 bases; unmatched junction nucleotides: 7. CDR1 is GTSNPN, CDR2 SVGIG, per germline (reference sequence). Looking up the rest from reference TRBV30 and TRBJ1-1 gives the full variable domain: SQTIHQWPATLVQPVGSPLSLECTVEGTSNPNLYWYRQAAGRGLQLLFYSVGIGQISSEVPQNLSASRPQDRQFILSSKKLLLSDSGFYLCAWKNPDRGTEAFFGQGTRLTVV.

V and J are TRBV7-2 and TRBJ2-7; 7 bases are shared with TRBD1. In germline, CDR1 is SGHTA, CDR2 FQGNSA. The CDR3 runs to 13 residues. The V and J ends lost 6 bases and 0 bases, in that order; junction bases with no gene match: 2. The CDR3 sequence: CASSRQGSYEQYF. The DNA of the CDR3 is TGTGCCAGCAGTAGACAGGGCTCCTACGAGCAGTACTTC. Full variable domain (outside the CDR3, taken from reference TRBV7-2 and TRBJ2-7): GAGVSQSPSNKVTEKGKDVELRCDPISGHTALYWYRQSLGQGLEFLIYFQGNSAPDKSGLPSDRFSAERTGGSVSTLTIQRTQQEDSAVYLCASSRQGSYEQYFGPGTRLTVT.

This clone appeared a few times. The rearrangement uses TRBV7-2 and TRBJ2-7; 8 bases are a match to TRBD1. This CDR3 spans 14 amino acids. The germline V gene has CDR1 SGHTA and CDR2 FQGNSA. J lost 2 bases, V lost 5 bases, and 5 bases had no gene match. The CDR3 protein is CASSRDRSTYEQYF. CDR3 DNA: TGTGCCAGCAGCCGGGACAGGTCAACCTACGAGCAGTACTTC.

This clone has just a few counts. The chain uses TRBV28 and TRBJ1-4; the D gene is possibly TRBD1 (6 bases). V lost 4 bases, J lost 6 bases, and 15 bases lay in between. The CDR3 runs 15 residues. The germline V gene encodes CDR1 MDHEN and CDR2 SYDVKM. Here the CDR3 DNA reads TGTGCCAGCAGTTCTAGGTCGGGGGGGCATGAAAAACTGTTTTTT. It is translated as CASSSRSGGHEKLFF. The complete variable domain, with remaining parts taken from reference TRBV28 and TRBJ1-4, reads DVKVTQSSRYLVKRTGEKVFLECVQDMDHENMFWYRQDPGLGLRLIYFSYDVKMKEKGDIPEGYSVSREKKERFSLILESASTNQTSMYLCASSSRSGGHEKLFFGSGTQLSVL.

This rearrangement joins TRBV6-1 to TRBJ1-2; 8 positions match TRBD1. The V gene's germline CDR1 is MNHNS and CDR2 SASEGT. Trimming took 1 base from V and 2 from J; bases not matched to a gene: 0. The CDR3 sequence is 14 residues long. This CDR3 reads CASSEGDRNYGYTF. Written as DNA, the CDR3 is TGTGCCAGCAGTGAAGGGGACAGGAACTATGGCTACACCTTC.

In nucleotides, the CDR3 is TGTGCCAGCAGTTACAGGGGGAAGTACGGCTATGGCTACACCTTC. It codes for CASSYRGKYGYGYTF. This chain links TRBV6-5 with TRBJ1-2, with D perhaps TRBD1 (6 bases). CDR3 length: 15 amino acids. CDR1 and CDR2 (germline): MNHEY, SVGAGI. The V and J ends lost 2 bases and 4 bases respectively, with 14 bases between them.

The rearrangement joins TRBV28 to TRBJ1-5; 7 bases map to TRBD1. The V segment lost 6 bases and the J segment 4 bases; nucleotides outside the gene matches: 6. From germline, CDR1 is MDHEN and CDR2 SYDVKM. The CDR3 extends over 14 amino acids. CDR3 loop: CASSRTGMNQPQHF. The CDR3 DNA is TGTGCCAGCAGCCGGACAGGAATGAATCAGCCCCAGCATTTT.

This chain links TRBV30 with TRBJ2-2; D possibly corresponds to TRBD2 (7 bases). Per germline, CDR1 GTSNPN and CDR2 SVGIG (reference sequence). Between the trimmed V and J ends, which lost 0 bases and 4 bases, there was a span of 12 bases. This CDR3 comprises 15 residues. This CDR3 reads CAWSVRRGRTGELFF. The CDR3 coding sequence is TGTGCCTGGAGTGTACGGCGGGGGCGCACCGGGGAGCTGTTTTTT.

The chain combines TRBV9 with TRBJ1-2; no firm D call. This CDR3 spans 16 amino acids. Germline V CDR1 and CDR2: SGDLS, YYNGEE. V was shortened by 1 base and J by 4 bases, with 17 bases between the two germline ends. The CDR3 is CASSVQAGLGSYGYTF. In nucleotides, the CDR3 is TGTGCCAGCAGCGTACAAGCGGGCCTGGGGAGCTATGGCTACACCTTC.

The chain links TRBV6-5 to TRBJ2-7; 9 nucleotides agree with TRBD2. The V segment lost 6 bases and the J segment 2 bases; nucleotides outside the gene matches: 8. CDR3 size: 15 residues. CDR1 and CDR2 (germline): MNHEY, SVGAGI. This CDR3 reads CASRLSGSWTYEQYF. As DNA, the CDR3 is TGTGCCAGCAGGCTTAGCGGGAGTTGGACCTACGAGCAGTACTTC.

V gene TRBV5-1 combines with J gene TRBJ2-5, with 10 nucleotides matching TRBD1. CDR1 and CDR2 from the germline V gene are SGHRS and YFSETQ. This CDR3 region has 14 residues. V gave up 4 bases and J gave up 5 bases; unmatched junction bases: 5. CDR3 residues: CASSRQGAGETQYF. For the CDR3, the DNA is TGCGCCAGCAGCAGACAGGGGGCTGGGGAGACCCAGTACTTC.

This clone appeared a single time. This chain joins TRBV2 and TRBJ1-1; 7 bases match TRBD1. Unmatched junction bases numbered 2, after V lost 4 bases and J lost 0 bases. The CDR3 spans 14 residues. Germline lookup yields CDR1 SNHLY and CDR2 FYNNEI. The CDR3 sequence is CASSGDSMNTEAFF. The CDR3 nucleotides are TGTGCCAGCAGTGGGGACAGCATGAACACTGAAGCTTTCTTT.

The chain couples TRBV6-6 to TRBJ1-3; D perhaps matches TRBD1 (5 bases). Germline loops: CDR1 MNHNY, CDR2 SVGAGI (reference sequence). Trimming cost V 5 bases and J 3 bases, with 14 bases left between them. The CDR3 contains 15 residues. CDR3 protein: CASSDTWTRGNTIYF. In DNA, the CDR3 is TGTGCCAGCAGTGATACCTGGACACGTGGAAACACCATATATTTT.

V and J are TRBV4-3 and TRBJ2-2, with 8 bases matching TRBD1. This CDR3 region has 17 residues. Germline trimming cut 4 bases from V and 1 base from J; bases unmatched to any gene: 8. The germline CDR1 and CDR2 sequences are LGHNA and YSLEER. The DNA of the CDR3 is TGCGCCAGCAGCCGCCAGGCGGGACAGGTGAACACCGGGGAGCTGTTTTTT. It codes for CASSRQAGQVNTGELFF.

The rearrangement links TRBV5-6 to TRBJ2-1; 9 bases agree with TRBD2. The germline CDR1 and CDR2 sequences are SGHDT and YYEEEE. V lost 4 bases to trimming and J lost 7 bases; unmatched junction nucleotides: 12. The CDR3 covers 16 residues. CDR3 sequence (DNA): TGTGCCAGCAGCACGACCGGGACTAGCTCAGTAAATGAGCAGTTCTTC. Its protein is CASSTTGTSSVNEQFF.

The V and J genes are TRBV4-2 and TRBJ1-1; TRBD1 matches 7 bases. V lost 1 base to trimming and J lost 0 bases; unmatched junction nucleotides: 2. CDR3 size: 15 residues. From germline, CDR1 is LGHNA and CDR2 YNFKEQ. As DNA, the CDR3 is TGTGCCAGCAGCCAAGGGGGACAGATGAACACTGAAGCTTTCTTT. As protein: CASSQGGQMNTEAFF.

This chain joins TRBV29-1 and TRBJ2-3; TRBD1 aligns across 9 bases. The CDR3 spans 15 residues. Germline CDR1 reads SQVTM; CDR2 reads ANQGSEA. V trimming: 6 bases; J trimming: 1 base; junction bases outside the gene matches: 8. The CDR3 coding sequence is TGCAGCGTCGGACAGGGGAACCTAGGCACAGATACGCAGTATTTT. Encoded protein: CSVGQGNLGTDTQYF.

This sequence joins TRBV7-2 and TRBJ1-2, with a tentative D call TRBD1 (6 bases). Germline CDR1 reads SGHTA; CDR2 reads FQGNSA. This CDR3 spans 13 amino acids. V was pared by 7 bases and J by 8 bases, with 17 bases between. The CDR3 DNA follows: TGTGCCAGCAAGCCTCGACAGGTGGACGGCTACACCTTC. Protein: CASKPRQVDGYTF.

The V call is TRBV11-3, the J call TRBJ2-5; 9 bases match TRBD1. Germline V gene lookup returns CDR1 SGHNT and CDR2 YENEEA. This CDR3 is built from 15 residues. V was pared by 5 bases and J by 1 base, with 5 bases of the junction left unmatched. The CDR3 reads CASSLGTGLQETQYF. The CDR3 nucleotides are TGTGCCAGCAGCCTTGGGACAGGGCTCCAAGAGACCCAGTACTTC.

This chain connects TRBV7-2 to TRBJ1-6, with no clear D. Germline CDR1 reads SGHTA; CDR2 reads FQGNSA. V was shortened by 1 base and J by 8 bases, with 12 bases between the two germline ends. CDR3 length: 15 amino acids. CDR3 residues: CASSLGFRSYSPLHF. The CDR3 DNA sequence: TGTGCCAGCAGCTTAGGATTCCGGTCCTATTCACCCCTCCACTTT.

This sequence joins TRBV5-4 and TRBJ2-3, with D unresolved. Germline V gene lookup returns CDR1 SGHNT and CDR2 YYREEE (reference sequence). Deletions cut 1 base from V and 1 base from J, with 7 bases between. This CDR3 region has 14 residues. The CDR3, as DNA: TGTGCCAGCAGCTTGAATACTCGCACAGATACGCAGTATTTT. It encodes CASSLNTRTDTQYF.

The CDR3 DNA sequence: TGTGCCAGCAGCCTTGACGGGACAGGGGGCACTGAAGCTTTCTTT. The encoded protein is CASSLDGTGGTEAFF. The V gene is TRBV11-3, the J gene TRBJ1-1, with TRBD1 matching over 11 bases. Germline V gene data show CDR1 as SGHNT and CDR2 as YENEEA. Trimming took 5 bases from V and 4 from J; bases not matched to a gene: 6. The CDR3 covers 15 residues.

The DNA of the CDR3 is TGTGCCAGCAGCTTAGGAGGGGGTGGCTACACCTTC. This sequence encodes CASSLGGGGYTF. V gene TRBV11-2 combines with J gene TRBJ1-2; tentative D call: TRBD1 (6 bases). CDR1 SGHAT and CDR2 FQNNGV come from the germline V gene. V shed 1 base and J shed 7 bases, with 7 bases lying between them. The CDR3 contains 12 residues. The entire variable domain, with the rest obtained from reference TRBV11-2 and TRBJ1-2, is as follows: EAGVAQSPRYKIIEKRQSVAFWCNPISGHATLYWYQQILGQGPKLLIQFQNNGVVDDSQLPKDRFSAERLKGVDSTLKIQPAKLEDSAVYLCASSLGGGGYTFGSGTRLTVV.

This chain links TRBV7-9 with TRBJ1-2; a possible D gene is TRBD1 (6 bases). Germline V CDR1 and CDR2: SEHNR, FQNEAQ (reference sequence). The germline V and J ends were trimmed by 3 bases and 6 bases, with 14 bases remaining between them. The CDR3 consists of 14 residues. The DNA of the CDR3 is TGTGCCAGCAGCTTTTTCAGGGGCAGTAATGGCTACACCTTC. It yields the protein CASSFFRGSNGYTF.

The rearrangement uses TRBV6-6 and TRBJ1-4, with D perhaps matching TRBD1 (5 bases). The germline V gene has CDR1 MNHNY and CDR2 SVGAGI (reference sequence). The CDR3 consists of 15 residues. V dropped 5 bases and J dropped 5 bases, with 15 bases sitting between them. CDR3 bases: TGTGCCAGCAGTACCGACAGCGGGGAAAATGAAAAACTGTTTTTT. The encoded protein is CASSTDSGENEKLFF.

The chain carries TRBV7-9 and TRBJ2-2; D is unresolved. The ends were cut back, 3 bases at V and 5 bases at J, with 4 bases in the middle. Germline V gene data show CDR1 as SEHNR and CDR2 as FQNEAQ (reference sequence). This CDR3 is 12 amino acids long. CDR3 bases: TGTGCCAGCAGCTTCTATACCGGGGAGCTGTTTTTT. Its protein is CASSFYTGELFF. Filled out from reference TRBV7-9 and TRBJ2-2, the complete variable domain reads DTGVSQNPRHKITKRGQNVTFRCDPISEHNRLYWYRQTLGQGPEFLTYFQNEAQLEKSRLLSDRFSAERPKGSFSTLEIQRTEQGDSAMYLCASSFYTGELFFGEGSRLTVL.

This chain uses TRBV4-2 with TRBJ2-1, with 9 bases identical to TRBD1. The CDR3 sequence is 15 residues long. The germline gives CDR1 LGHNA, CDR2 YNFKEQ. V was clipped by 4 bases and J by 7 bases; unmatched bases: 8. The CDR3 loop is CASSPFSGTGNEQFF. In DNA, the CDR3 is TGTGCCAGCAGCCCGTTTTCCGGGACAGGGAATGAGCAGTTCTTC.

Comments on this clone: Other DNA sequences in the sample encode the same CDR3. The J gene is TRBJ2-7, the V gene TRBV18; TRBD1 matches 7 bases. Germline V lookup: CDR1 KGHSH, CDR2 LQKENI. The ends lost 3 bases at V and 4 bases at J; junction bases unmatched: 3. The CDR3 has 13 residues. The CDR3 loop reads CASSPRQGYEQYF. The CDR3 coding sequence is TGTGCCAGCTCACCCCGACAGGGTTACGAGCAGTACTTC.